The 20 T cell receptor beta chains below were found in one sample sequenced in a study of blood T cell repertoires in COVID-19. TCRdb's table, derived via immunoSEQ multiplex PCR, lists solely in-frame clones and lacks some. The data contain under 400,000 clones, around 87% of them singletons. The sample was peripheral blood. Every receptor here comes from a woman aged 30 to 39 with COVID-19, enrolled during active disease.

The rearrangement links TRBV6-5 to TRBJ1-2, with a tentative D call TRBD1 (6 bases). The CDR3 covers 12 residues. Germline CDR1 and CDR2: MNHEY and SVGAGI. V was shortened by 6 bases and J by 7 bases, with 12 bases between the two germline ends. CDR3 amino acids: CASRQGAVGYTF. The CDR3 DNA reads as TGTGCCAGCAGACAGGGAGCGGTTGGCTACACCTTC.

The rearrangement uses TRBV12-3 or TRBV12-4 and TRBJ1-5; TRBD1 matches at 9 bases. With 8 bases clipped from V and 7 bases from J, the junction kept 6 bases outside the gene matches. CDR3 size: 13 residues. The CDR3, as DNA: TGTGCCAGCGGGACAGGGAGGGGCCAGCCCCAGCATTTT. Translating it yields CASGTGRGQPQHF.

J is TRBJ2-7 and V is TRBV27; weak D call: TRBD1 (6 bases). This CDR3 comprises 14 residues. Germline lookup yields CDR1 MNHEY and CDR2 SMNVEV (reference sequence). Trimming took off 6 bases at V and 2 bases at J, with 14 bases between the two ends. The CDR3 region has the DNA TGTGCCAGCAGCCCAGGGGCGGTCCCCTACGAGCAGTACTTC. Protein sequence: CASSPGAVPYEQYF.

This rearrangement joins TRBV4-3 to TRBJ2-3; the match to TRBD2 covers 10 bases. The germline V gene encodes CDR1 LGHNA and CDR2 YSLEER. This CDR3 is 16 amino acids long. The trim removed 1 base at V and 4 bases at J, leaving 5 bases unmatched. CDR3 DNA sequence: TGCGCCAGCAGCCAAGTACTAGCGGGAAGAGCAGATACGCAGTATTTT. It yields the protein CASSQVLAGRADTQYF.

Written as DNA, the CDR3 is TGTGCCAGCAGCCTAAGCACTAGCACAGATACGCAGTATTTT. Protein product: CASSLSTSTDTQYF. The chain couples TRBV7-9 to TRBJ2-3, with no clear D. Germline assignment: CDR1 SEHNR and CDR2 FQNEAQ (reference sequence). Trimming pared 5 bases from V and 0 bases from J, leaving 9 bases between. The CDR3 contains 14 residues.

The chain carries TRBV5-1 and TRBJ2-3, with TRBD1 identical over 11 bases. The J segment lost 2 bases and the V segment lost 0 bases, leaving 2 bases of the junction unmatched. The CDR3 is made up of 16 amino acids. Germline CDR1 reads SGHRS; CDR2 reads YFSETQ. CDR3 in DNA: TGCGCCAGCAGCTTGGAGGACAGGGGGCCCACAGATACGCAGTATTTT. Its protein is CASSLEDRGPTDTQYF. Filled out from reference TRBV5-1 and TRBJ2-3, the complete variable domain reads KAGVTQTPRYLIKTRGQQVTLSCSPISGHRSVSWYQQTPGQGLQFLFEYFSETQRNKGNFPGRFSGRQFSNSRSEMNVSTLELGDSALYLCASSLEDRGPTDTQYFGPGTRLTVL.

The V call is TRBV19, the J call TRBJ2-1; the match to TRBD2 covers 11 bases. Germline V CDR1 and CDR2: LNHDA, SQIVND (reference sequence). Trimming took 1 base from V and 9 from J; bases not matched to a gene: 8. The CDR3 runs to 16 residues. The DNA of the CDR3 is TGTGCCAGTAGTATAGGAGTGGTGCTAGCGGGAGGTGAGCAGTTCTTC. It encodes CASSIGVVLAGGEQFF.

The chain employs TRBV11-3 and TRBJ2-2; possible D gene TRBD2, 6 bases. Germline V gene lookup returns CDR1 SGHNT and CDR2 YENEEA. CDR3 size: 14 residues. Trimming removed 2 bases at V and 3 bases at J, with 7 bases between. The CDR3 DNA is TGTGCCAGCAGCTTATGGGGGGACACCGGGGAGCTGTTTTTT. Translation: CASSLWGDTGELFF.

This chain links TRBV7-9 with TRBJ2-2, with 10 bases fitting TRBD2. There are 16 residues in the CDR3. The germline gives CDR1 SEHNR, CDR2 FQNEAQ (reference sequence). The trim removed 1 base at V and 7 bases at J, leaving 6 bases unmatched. CDR3 sequence: CASSLVTSGNLGELFF. The CDR3 nucleotides are TGTGCCAGCAGCTTAGTAACTAGCGGGAATCTCGGGGAGCTGTTTTTT.

The V gene is TRBV30, the J gene TRBJ1-1, with D uncertain. Germline V gene data show CDR1 as GTSNPN and CDR2 as SVGIG (reference sequence). CDR3 size: 12 residues. V lost 6 bases, J lost 4 bases, and 12 bases lay in between. The CDR3, as DNA: TGTGCCTGCCAAACGGTAGTCACTGAAGCTTTCTTT. It is translated as CACQTVVTEAFF. The variable domain in full, with the rest retrieved from reference TRBV30 and TRBJ1-1, is SQTIHQWPATLVQPVGSPLSLECTVEGTSNPNLYWYRQAAGRGLQLLFYSVGIGQISSEVPQNLSASRPQDRQFILSSKKLLLSDSGFYLCACQTVVTEAFFGQGTRLTVV.

Written as DNA, the CDR3 is TGTGCCACCACCTCGGACAGGGCCACCGGGGAGCTGTTTTTT. Encoded protein: CATTSDRATGELFF. V gene TRBV24-1 combines with J gene TRBJ2-2, with 8 nucleotides matching TRBD1. Germline V gives CDR1 KGHDR, CDR2 SFDVKD. The CDR3 covers 14 residues. V trimming: 8 bases; J trimming: 4 bases; junction bases outside the gene matches: 5.

The V and J genes are TRBV2 and TRBJ1-2; 8 bases fit TRBD1. The trim removed 3 bases at V and 2 bases at J, leaving 5 bases unmatched. CDR3 length equals 15 residues. Germline assignment: CDR1 SNHLY and CDR2 FYNNEI. The CDR3 here is CASSEFSGGNYGYTF. DNA for the CDR3: TGTGCCAGCAGTGAGTTTTCAGGGGGCAACTATGGCTACACCTTC.

This chain connects TRBV7-2 to TRBJ2-2; maybe TRBD2 (5 bases). V lost 2 bases and J 1 base, leaving 8 bases between the germline ends. Germline-derived CDR1 and CDR2 are SGHTA and FQGNSA. This CDR3 has 15 amino acids. CDR3 amino acids: CASSLQAGNTGELFF. CDR3 nucleotide sequence: TGTGCCAGCAGCTTACAGGCGGGGAACACCGGGGAGCTGTTTTTT.

This chain uses TRBV10-3 with TRBJ2-7; no definite D call. With 10 bases removed from V and 4 bases from J, the gap between germline ends came to 5 bases. Germline-derived CDR1 and CDR2 are ENHRY and SYGVKD. This CDR3 contains 9 residues. The CDR3: CANLYEQYF. DNA of the CDR3: TGTGCCAATCTATACGAGCAGTACTTC.

This chain connects TRBV28 to TRBJ1-6; maybe TRBD1 (5 bases). Germline CDR1 MDHEN, CDR2 SYDVKM. With 8 bases removed from V and 7 bases from J, the gap between germline ends came to 12 bases. The CDR3 contains 13 residues. The CDR3 DNA is TGTGCCAGCCTTGGGACTCCCAATTCACCCCTCCACTTT. Its translation is CASLGTPNSPLHF.

V and J are TRBV9 and TRBJ2-1; 8 bases align to TRBD2. Germline V lookup: CDR1 SGDLS, CDR2 YYNGEE. V lost 0 bases to trimming and J lost 9 bases; unmatched junction nucleotides: 5. The CDR3 consists of 14 residues. CDR3 nucleotides: TGTGCCAGCAGCGTAGAGACTAGCGTGGCTGAGCAGTTCTTC. It encodes CASSVETSVAEQFF.

The chain links TRBV21-1 to TRBJ2-7; the table calls TRBD1, which could not be checked here. TRBV21-1 is assigned pseudogene status. The CDR3 sequence is 14 residues long. CDR3 sequence reads: CASSLGQSSYEQYF. The CDR3 bases are TGTGCCAGCAGCCTGGGACAAAGCTCCTACGAGCAGTACTTC.

The rearrangement uses TRBV6-4 and TRBJ1-4; D might be TRBD1 (5 bases). Germline V gene lookup returns CDR1 MRHNA and CDR2 SNTAGT. With 6 bases removed from V and 10 bases from J, the gap between germline ends came to 18 bases. The CDR3 totals 14 residues. CDR3 region: CASSVTATFGKLFF. The CDR3 DNA sequence: TGTGCCAGCAGCGTGACAGCTACTTTTGGAAAACTGTTTTTT.

This clone was found once. This chain links TRBV13 with TRBJ2-7, with TRBD1 matching over 9 bases. The V gene end was trimmed by 5 bases and the J gene end by 4 bases; junction bases not matched to a gene: 9. This CDR3 contains 15 residues. From germline, CDR1 is PRHDT and CDR2 FYEKMQ (reference sequence). The CDR3 protein is CASSTRDRVEYEQYF. The DNA of the CDR3 is TGTGCCAGCAGCACCCGGGACAGGGTAGAGTACGAGCAGTACTTC.

This clone was observed a handful of times. The chain recombines TRBV4-1 with TRBJ1-1, with TRBD1 matching over 9 bases. The CDR3 is 16 residues long. CDR1 and CDR2 from the germline V gene are MGHRA and YSYEKL. J gave up 0 bases and V 1 base, and 3 bases lay outside the gene matches. CDR3 sequence reads: CASSQVGQGLNTEAFF. CDR3 DNA: TGCGCCAGCAGCCAAGTTGGACAGGGGTTGAACACTGAAGCTTTCTTT.